This is a list of T cell receptor beta chains from one sample in a study of radiotherapy plus CTLA-4 blockade in lung cancer. Clones were sequenced by immunoSEQ multiplex PCR, and TCRdb holds only the in-frame ones, with some missing. Among 80,000 to 100,000 clones, around four fifths were seen once, and the ten largest hold around 3%. Sequences were derived from peripheral blood, sampled from a patient treated with radiotherapy plus ipilimumab. These receptors originate from a human donor with non-small cell lung cancer who had a partial response to radiotherapy plus ipilimumab. Each CDR3 is given with its conserved first and last residue. The D gene is left open where the match is weak. Size is omitted from some rows. Given values are once, few, many or a class for expanded clones.

j_gene: TRBJ2-7; d_gene: TRBD2; abundance: NA; v_gene: TRBV10-3; CDR3aa: CATNELGTSGSYEQYF; CDR3nt: TGTGCCACCAACGAGCTTGGGACTAGCGGGTCCTACGAGCAGTACTTC
j_gene: TRBJ1-1; d_gene: NA; abundance: NA; v_gene: TRBV28; CDR3aa: CASNLNPQPEAFF; CDR3nt: TGTGCCAGCAACCTCAACCCACAGCCTGAAGCTTTCTTT
j_gene: TRBJ2-7; d_gene: TRBD2; abundance: few; v_gene: TRBV28; CDR3aa: CASGTSGRTYEQYF; CDR3nt: TGTGCCAGCGGGACTAGCGGGCGAACCTACGAGCAGTACTTC
j_gene: TRBJ2-7; d_gene: NA; abundance: NA; v_gene: TRBV6-1; CDR3aa: CASSEHSYEQYF; CDR3nt: TGTGCCAGCAGTGAACATTCCTACGAGCAGTACTTC
j_gene: TRBJ1-2; d_gene: NA; abundance: NA; v_gene: TRBV14; CDR3aa: CASSQQGYGYTF; CDR3nt: TGTGCCAGCAGCCAACAGGGGTATGGCTACACCTTC
j_gene: TRBJ2-5; d_gene: TRBD2; abundance: few; v_gene: TRBV6-5; CDR3aa: CASRTSGGTQYF; CDR3nt: TGTGCCAGCAGAACTAGCGGGGGGACCCAGTACTTC
j_gene: TRBJ2-5; d_gene: TRBD1; abundance: NA; v_gene: TRBV5-5; CDR3aa: CASSFGQGGVETQYF; CDR3nt: TGTGCCAGCAGCTTCGGACAGGGGGGAGTGGAGACCCAGTACTTC
j_gene: TRBJ2-1; d_gene: TRBD2; abundance: NA; v_gene: TRBV7-3; CDR3aa: CASSLETSHGNEQFF; CDR3nt: TGTGCCAGCAGCTTAGAGACTAGCCATGGGAATGAGCAGTTCTTC
j_gene: TRBJ2-7; d_gene: TRBD1; abundance: NA; v_gene: TRBV28; CDR3aa: CASTGRDRDVFAGF; CDR3nt: TGTGCCAGCACAGGCAGGGACAGGGATGTATTCGCGGGCTTC
j_gene: TRBJ2-7; d_gene: TRBD1; abundance: NA; v_gene: TRBV5-1; CDR3aa: CASSILPGTGDEQYF; CDR3nt: TGCGCCAGCAGCATCCTACCCGGGACAGGGGACGAGCAGTACTTC
j_gene: TRBJ1-2; d_gene: NA; abundance: NA; v_gene: TRBV28; CDR3aa: CAIHGLDSYTF; CDR3nt: TGTGCCATCCACGGACTTGACAGCTACACCTTC
j_gene: TRBJ2-7; d_gene: NA; abundance: NA; v_gene: TRBV4-1; CDR3aa: CASSQSTTAYEQYF; CDR3nt: TGCGCCAGCAGCCAAAGTACCACAGCCTACGAGCAGTACTTC
j_gene: TRBJ2-7; d_gene: NA; abundance: once; v_gene: TRBV29-1; CDR3aa: CSVATVPGYEQYF; CDR3nt: TGCAGCGTCGCTACAGTGCCCGGCTACGAGCAGTACTTC
j_gene: TRBJ2-5; d_gene: TRBD1; abundance: NA; v_gene: TRBV5-1; CDR3aa: CASSLEVSGGWETQYF; CDR3nt: TGCGCCAGCAGCTTGGAAGTCTCAGGGGGATGGGAGACCCAGTACTTC
j_gene: TRBJ2-3; d_gene: NA; abundance: NA; v_gene: TRBV5-4; CDR3aa: CASSSGLTGDTQYF; CDR3nt: TGTGCCAGCAGTTCCGGACTAACGGGGGATACGCAGTATTTT
j_gene: TRBJ2-1; d_gene: NA; abundance: NA; v_gene: TRBV18; CDR3aa: CASSPPTSHNEQFF; CDR3nt: TGTGCCAGCTCACCACCCACCAGTCACAATGAGCAGTTCTTC
j_gene: TRBJ2-5; d_gene: NA; abundance: NA; v_gene: TRBV10-3; CDR3aa: CAISESRTPQETQYF; CDR3nt: TGTGCCATCAGTGAGTCGAGGACACCTCAAGAGACCCAGTACTTC
j_gene: TRBJ2-2; d_gene: TRBD2; abundance: NA; v_gene: TRBV5-1; CDR3aa: CASRGGQVSTGELFF; CDR3nt: TGCGCCAGCAGGGGAGGGCAGGTTAGCACCGGGGAGCTGTTTTTT
j_gene: TRBJ2-4; d_gene: NA; abundance: NA; v_gene: TRBV7-6; CDR3aa: CASSLGPRAGNIQYF; CDR3nt: TGTGCCAGCAGCTTAGGGCCCCGGGCAGGGAACATTCAGTACTTC
j_gene: TRBJ2-7; d_gene: NA; abundance: NA; v_gene: TRBV19; CDR3aa: CASSTTANREEEQYF; CDR3nt: TGTGCCAGTAGTACTACAGCGAACAGGGAAGAAGAGCAGTACTTC
j_gene: TRBJ1-1; d_gene: TRBD1; abundance: NA; v_gene: TRBV28; CDR3aa: CASSLAGTVLANTEAFF; CDR3nt: TGTGCCAGCAGTTTGGCCGGGACAGTTCTTGCTAACACTGAAGCTTTCTTT
j_gene: TRBJ1-2; d_gene: TRBD1; abundance: NA; v_gene: TRBV2; CDR3aa: CASSVLAGGVYGYTF; CDR3nt: TGTGCCAGCAGTGTATTGGCAGGGGGCGTCTATGGCTACACCTTC
j_gene: TRBJ1-1; d_gene: NA; abundance: NA; v_gene: TRBV28; CDR3aa: CASTQFMNTEAFF; CDR3nt: TGTGCCAGCACCCAGTTCATGAACACTGAAGCTTTCTTT